This T cell receptor beta chain originates from a study of cytomegalovirus exposure and HLA in healthy donors. The V gene's germline CDR1 is SGHTA and CDR2 FQGNSA. Trimming removed 2 bases from V and 1 base from J, with 12 bases in between. The CDR3 covers 15 residues. Primers included in the PCR were 60 Vbeta and 13 Jbeta primers. Sequenced by immunoSEQ multiplex PCR; TCRdb stores in-frame clones only, minus some. This table holds about 93,000 clones, approximately 83% found once. This TCR came from a man in his forties or fifties in good health and CMV-seronegative. The rearrangement uses TRBV7-2 and TRBJ2-7; D gene uncertain. Sequenced input: PBMCs. The CDR3 nucleotides read TGTGCCAGCAGCTTATCGGTAACTCCGTCCTACGAGCAGTACTTC. It translates to CASSLSVTPSYEQYF.